Listed below are T cell receptor beta chains from one sample, sequenced in a study of blood T cell repertoires in COVID-19. Profiled with immunoSEQ multiplex PCR; TCRdb holds only in-frame clones, not every one. Of 200,000 or so clones in the sample, about four fifths are singletons; the top ten hold around 4.6%. Sequenced: PBMCs or T cells enriched from blood (not recorded which). These receptor sequences come from a woman aged 50 to 60 who had been exposed to COVID-19. The CDR3 runs from the conserved cysteine through the conserved F or W. Each record gives: D gene, clone size, V gene, J gene, CDR3 DNA, CDR3 protein. D genes are given only for firm matches. Clone size appears in some rows only: once, few, many, or a class for an expanded clone.

D: TRBD2; size: .; V: TRBV2; J: TRBJ2-1; DNA: TGTGCCAGCAGTGTCGAGGGTAGCGGGGGGGCAGATGAGCAGTTCTTC; CDR3: CASSVEGSGGADEQFF
D: .; size: few; V: TRBV5-1; J: TRBJ1-5; DNA: TGCGCCAGCAGCTTAGATGGGAGGCAGCCCCAGCATTTT; CDR3: CASSLDGRQPQHF
D: TRBD1; size: .; V: TRBV6-2/TRBV6-3; J: TRBJ2-3; DNA: TGTGCCAGCAGTTGGGGACAGGGAACAGATACGCAGTATTTT; CDR3: CASSWGQGTDTQYF
D: .; size: .; V: TRBV5-1; J: TRBJ1-4; DNA: TGCGCCAGCAGCTCAGGGACTAATGAAAAACTGTTTTTT; CDR3: CASSSGTNEKLFF
D: .; size: .; V: TRBV5-6; J: TRBJ1-1; DNA: TGTGCCAGCAGCTTGGCCGGTGGACAGAACACTGAAGCTTTCTTT; CDR3: CASSLAGGQNTEAFF
D: .; size: .; V: TRBV11-2; J: TRBJ1-1; DNA: TGTGCCAGCAGCTTAGAGGCGGACACTGAAGCTTTCTTT; CDR3: CASSLEADTEAFF
D: .; size: .; V: TRBV5-1; J: TRBJ2-7; DNA: TGCGCCAGCAGCCAAGACAGACCTTCCCTCTACGAGCAGTACTTC; CDR3: CASSQDRPSLYEQYF
D: TRBD1; size: .; V: TRBV7-2; J: TRBJ1-1; DNA: TGTGCCAGCACCCAGGGGGGGGCGGGAGGCCATGGAGCGGAAGCTTTCTTT; CDR3: CASTQGGAGGHGAEAFF
D: TRBD1; size: .; V: TRBV29-1; J: TRBJ2-3; DNA: TGCAGCGCTGAAATGGACAGGTCCACAGATACGCAGTATTTT; CDR3: CSAEMDRSTDTQYF
D: .; size: .; V: TRBV5-1; J: TRBJ2-1; DNA: TGCGCCAGCAGCGAACCAGGGATTTCCAGCTCCTACAATGAGCAGTTCTTC; CDR3: CASSEPGISSSYNEQFF
D: .; size: once; V: TRBV4-2; J: TRBJ2-1; DNA: TGTGCCAGCAGCGGAGGGGGGGATGAGCAGTTCTTC; CDR3: CASSGGGDEQFF
D: TRBD1; size: .; V: TRBV3-1/TRBV3-2; J: TRBJ1-1; DNA: TGTGCCAGCAGCCTACAGGGGGCCGGCACTGAAGCTTTCTTT; CDR3: CASSLQGAGTEAFF
D: .; size: .; V: TRBV28; J: TRBJ2-7; DNA: TGTGCCAGCAGGGGGAGAATTCTCTACGAGCAGTACTTC; CDR3: CASRGRILYEQYF
D: TRBD2; size: .; V: TRBV9; J: TRBJ2-5; DNA: TGTGCCAGCAGCGTATCTGGCGGGGGGGCGGAGACCCAGTACTTC; CDR3: CASSVSGGGAETQYF
D: .; size: .; V: TRBV27; J: TRBJ2-5; DNA: TGTGCCAGCAGTTTAAATCAGGGGGGATCCACCTACTTC; CDR3: CASSLNQGGSTYF
D: TRBD2; size: .; V: TRBV7-6; J: TRBJ2-3; DNA: TGTGCCAGCAGCTTAGCGCCAGCGGGGGGCACAGATACGCAGTATTTT; CDR3: CASSLAPAGGTDTQYF
D: TRBD1; size: .; V: TRBV6-2/TRBV6-3; J: TRBJ1-5; DNA: TGTGCCAGCAGTTGGACAGGGGATCAGCCCCAGCATTTT; CDR3: CASSWTGDQPQHF
D: .; size: .; V: TRBV7-9; J: TRBJ1-2; DNA: TGTGCCAGCAGCTCATCCATCGGTGAGAGCTATGGCTACACCTTC; CDR3: CASSSSIGESYGYTF
D: .; size: few; V: TRBV6-5; J: TRBJ1-1; DNA: TGTGCCAGCGCAGGGAACACTGAAGCTTTCTTT; CDR3: CASAGNTEAFF
D: TRBD1; size: .; V: TRBV7-9; J: TRBJ1-3; DNA: TGTGCCAGCAGCGGTACGACAGGGGCTTACTCTGGAAACACCATATATTTT; CDR3: CASSGTTGAYSGNTIYF
D: TRBD1; size: .; V: TRBV19; J: TRBJ1-5; DNA: TGTGCCAGTAGTCCCGGGACAGGGGGCTCTCGGGGTCAGCCCCAGCATTTT; CDR3: CASSPGTGGSRGQPQHF
D: .; size: .; V: TRBV4-2; J: TRBJ1-1; DNA: TGTGCCAGCACCCCGGGGGGGGTCACTGAAGCTTTCTTT; CDR3: CASTPGGVTEAFF
D: TRBD1; size: .; V: TRBV27; J: TRBJ1-1; DNA: TGTGCCAGCAGAACAGGGGGGGCTGAAGCTTTCTTT; CDR3: CASRTGGAEAFF
D: TRBD2; size: .; V: TRBV6-2/TRBV6-3; J: TRBJ2-2; DNA: TGTGCCAGCAGCCCTAGCGGGGGGGTGACCGGGGAGCTGTTTTTT; CDR3: CASSPSGGVTGELFF
D: .; size: .; V: TRBV3-1/TRBV3-2; J: TRBJ1-3; DNA: TGTGCCAGCAGCCAACCGGGGAACTCTGGAAACACCATATATTTT; CDR3: CASSQPGNSGNTIYF
D: TRBD2; size: .; V: TRBV6-5; J: TRBJ2-3; DNA: TGTGCCAGCAGGCCTCGGGGGGCAGATACGCAGTATTTT; CDR3: CASRPRGADTQYF
D: .; size: .; V: TRBV7-2; J: TRBJ2-2; DNA: TGTGCCAGCAGCTTAGCGCGGAACACCGGGGAGCTGTTTTTT; CDR3: CASSLARNTGELFF
D: .; size: .; V: TRBV6-1; J: TRBJ2-1; DNA: TGTGCCAGCAGTGAATCATACAGAGCCAATGAGCAGTTCTTC; CDR3: CASSESYRANEQFF
D: TRBD1; size: .; V: TRBV29-1; J: TRBJ1-1; DNA: TGCAGCGCGGAGGGGGGACAGGGGTACACTGAAGCTTTCTTT; CDR3: CSAEGGQGYTEAFF
D: .; size: .; V: TRBV5-6; J: TRBJ2-5; DNA: TGTGCCAGCAGCTTGGTGCAGGGGCCTGGGACCCAGTACTTC; CDR3: CASSLVQGPGTQYF
D: .; size: .; V: TRBV7-2; J: TRBJ2-1; DNA: TGTGCCAGCAGCTTAGACGGACAGACCTACAATGAGCAGTTCTTC; CDR3: CASSLDGQTYNEQFF
D: TRBD1; size: .; V: TRBV19; J: TRBJ1-2; DNA: TGTGCCAGTAGTTATCCCCTCGCCGGGACAGGGTATGGCTACACCTTC; CDR3: CASSYPLAGTGYGYTF
D: .; size: .; V: TRBV25-1; J: TRBJ1-4; DNA: TGTGCCAGCAGCGAGCTGAATGAAAAACTGTTTTTT; CDR3: CASSELNEKLFF
D: TRBD1; size: .; V: TRBV7-2; J: TRBJ2-3; DNA: TGTGCCAGCAGCATACGGGACAGCTCCGTGCAGTATTTT; CDR3: CASSIRDSSVQYF
D: .; size: .; V: TRBV6-5; J: TRBJ2-3; DNA: TGTGCCAGCAGTTACTCTGGGGCGGTCACAGATACGCAGTATTTT; CDR3: CASSYSGAVTDTQYF
D: .; size: .; V: TRBV4-3; J: TRBJ2-3; DNA: TGCGCCAGCAGCCGGGTCGAGGGGGAAGATACGCAGTATTTT; CDR3: CASSRVEGEDTQYF
D: .; size: few; V: TRBV18; J: TRBJ1-1; DNA: TGTGCCAGCTCACCGGCGCAGGCGCTCGGGAACACTGAAGCTTTCTTT; CDR3: CASSPAQALGNTEAFF
D: .; size: .; V: TRBV6-5; J: TRBJ1-5; DNA: TGTGCCAGCGGGAGGGCCGACCATAGCAATCAGCCCCAGCATTTT; CDR3: CASGRADHSNQPQHF
D: TRBD1; size: few; V: TRBV19; J: TRBJ2-1; DNA: TGTGCCAGTATGTTACAGGGGCGAAACAATGAGCAGTTCTTC; CDR3: CASMLQGRNNEQFF
D: TRBD2; size: .; V: TRBV10-2; J: TRBJ2-2; DNA: TGCGCCAGCACGAGGGCGGGGGGGAACACCGGGGAGCTGTTTTTT; CDR3: CASTRAGGNTGELFF
D: .; size: .; V: TRBV28; J: TRBJ1-1; DNA: TGTGCCAGCTCGACAGGTTACACTGAAGCTTTCTTT; CDR3: CASSTGYTEAFF
D: .; size: .; V: TRBV4-1; J: TRBJ1-1; DNA: TGCGCCAGCAGCCAAGCTCGGACAGAACTTGAAGCTTTCTTT; CDR3: CASSQARTELEAFF
D: TRBD2; size: .; V: TRBV4-3; J: TRBJ2-1; DNA: TGCGCCAGCAGCCCTAGCGGGGGCGGCTCCTACAATGAGCAGTTCTTC; CDR3: CASSPSGGGSYNEQFF
D: TRBD1; size: .; V: TRBV5-1; J: TRBJ2-1; DNA: TGCGCCAGCAGCCCCCAGACAGGGTCCTACAATGAGCAGTTCTTC; CDR3: CASSPQTGSYNEQFF
D: .; size: once; V: TRBV5-1; J: TRBJ2-3; DNA: TGCGCCAGCAGCTTGAGGGGAATGGGCACAGATACGCAGTATTTT; CDR3: CASSLRGMGTDTQYF
D: TRBD1; size: .; V: TRBV3-1/TRBV3-2; J: TRBJ1-2; DNA: TGTGCCAGCAGCCTGGGACAGGTTAACTATGGCTACACCTTC; CDR3: CASSLGQVNYGYTF
D: .; size: .; V: TRBV5-1; J: TRBJ1-5; DNA: TGCGCCAGCAGCTTGAATCAGGGCGAAGGGCAGCCCCAGCATTTT; CDR3: CASSLNQGEGQPQHF
D: TRBD2; size: .; V: TRBV10-3; J: TRBJ2-1; DNA: TGTGCCATCAGCGGGGGGAGTGGGTACAATGAGCAGTTCTTC; CDR3: CAISGGSGYNEQFF
D: .; size: .; V: TRBV28; J: TRBJ1-5; DNA: TGTGCCAGCAGAGTAGCAAGCAGGGGTAGCAATCAGCCCCAGCATTTT; CDR3: CASRVASRGSNQPQHF
D: .; size: .; V: TRBV21-1; J: TRBJ1-5; DNA: TGTGCCAGCAGCTACGATCCCCGGGACAGGGAGATTAATCAGCCCCAGCATTTT; CDR3: CASSYDPRDREINQPQHF
D: .; size: .; V: TRBV2; J: TRBJ1-1; DNA: TGTGCCAGCAGTCTTGGCCAGCCTCGACTATTT; CDR3: CASSLGQPRLF
D: .; size: .; V: TRBV5-1; J: TRBJ1-2; DNA: TGCGCCAGCAGCTTGGACGGGGGATCTAACTATGGCTACACCTTC; CDR3: CASSLDGGSNYGYTF
D: TRBD1; size: .; V: TRBV29-1; J: TRBJ1-1; DNA: TGCAGCGCCATCCAATTGACAGGGATGAACACTGAAGCTTTCTTT; CDR3: CSAIQLTGMNTEAFF
D: TRBD2; size: .; V: TRBV6-6; J: TRBJ2-2; DNA: TGTGCCAGCAGTTACGGGCGGGGGGAAGCCGGGGAGCTGTTTTTT; CDR3: CASSYGRGEAGELFF
D: TRBD1; size: .; V: TRBV19; J: TRBJ1-1; DNA: TGTGCCAGTGGGGACAGGGTCTACGGAGCTTTCTTT; CDR3: CASGDRVYGAFF
D: .; size: .; V: TRBV7-9; J: TRBJ2-7; DNA: TGTGCCAGCAGCTTAGTAGAGACAGCCTACGAGCAGTACTTC; CDR3: CASSLVETAYEQYF
D: .; size: .; V: TRBV7-2; J: TRBJ1-6; DNA: TGTGCCAGCAGCGGACGGGAGACCCTCCACTTT; CDR3: CASSGRETLHF
D: TRBD1; size: .; V: TRBV30; J: TRBJ1-5; DNA: TGTGCCTGGAGTCCGACAGGGTATAGCAATCAGCCCCAGCATTTT; CDR3: CAWSPTGYSNQPQHF